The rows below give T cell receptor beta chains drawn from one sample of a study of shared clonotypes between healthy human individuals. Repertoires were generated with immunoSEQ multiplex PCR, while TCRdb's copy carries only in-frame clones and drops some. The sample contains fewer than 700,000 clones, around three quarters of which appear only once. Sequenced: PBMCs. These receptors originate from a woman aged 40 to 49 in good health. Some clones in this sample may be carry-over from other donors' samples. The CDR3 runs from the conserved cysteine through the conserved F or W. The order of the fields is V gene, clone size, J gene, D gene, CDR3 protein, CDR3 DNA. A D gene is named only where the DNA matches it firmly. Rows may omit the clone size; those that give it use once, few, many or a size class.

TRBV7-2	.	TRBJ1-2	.	CASSLNGYGYTF	TGTGCCAGCAGCTTAAACGGGTATGGCTACACCTTC
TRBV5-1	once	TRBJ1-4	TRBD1	CASSRTTGGATNEKLFF	TGCGCCAGCAGCCGTACAACAGGGGGGGCAACTAATGAAAAACTGTTTTTT
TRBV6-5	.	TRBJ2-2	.	CASNRPLGELFF	TGTGCCAGCAATCGGCCGCTCGGGGAGCTGTTTTTT
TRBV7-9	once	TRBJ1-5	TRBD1	CASSLARSGQRNQPQHF	TGTGCCAGCAGCTTAGCCAGATCGGGACAGCGAAATCAGCCCCAGCATTTT
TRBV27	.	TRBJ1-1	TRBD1	CASTKDRLNTEAFF	TGTGCCAGCACCAAGGACAGGTTGAACACTGAAGCTTTCTTT
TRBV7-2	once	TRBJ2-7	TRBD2	CASSLGSGRPYEQYF	TGTGCCAGCAGCTTAGGAAGCGGGAGACCCTACGAGCAGTACTTC
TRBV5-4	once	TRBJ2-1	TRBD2	CASSPTSGAYNEQFF	TGTGCCAGCAGCCCGACTAGCGGGGCCTACAATGAGCAGTTCTTC
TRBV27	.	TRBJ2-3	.	CASSLYGRGGPPDTQYF	TGTGCCAGCAGCTTATATGGGCGGGGCGGTCCCCCGGATACGCAGTATTTT
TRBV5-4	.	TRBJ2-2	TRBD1	CASSTTGDTGELFF	TGTGCCAGCAGCACAACAGGGGATACCGGGGAGCTGTTTTTT
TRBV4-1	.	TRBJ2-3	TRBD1	CASSHLGRGQADTQYF	TGCGCCAGCAGCCACCTCGGCAGGGGGCAAGCAGATACGCAGTATTTT
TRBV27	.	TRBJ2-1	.	CASSLFPETGATNEQFF	TGTGCCAGCAGTTTATTTCCCGAAACCGGGGCCACCAATGAGCAGTTCTTC
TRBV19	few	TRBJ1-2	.	CASSMRAQGYGYTF	TGTGCCAGTAGTATGCGTGCACAGGGCTATGGCTACACCTTC
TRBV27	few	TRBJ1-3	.	CASSPGFSGNTIYF	TGTGCCAGCAGCCCAGGTTTCTCTGGAAACACCATATATTTT
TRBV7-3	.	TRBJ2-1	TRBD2	CASSLMLAGEKGEQFF	TGTGCCAGCAGCTTAATGTTAGCGGGAGAGAAGGGTGAGCAGTTCTTC
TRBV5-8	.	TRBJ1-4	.	CASNSPYSEKLFF	TGTGCCAGCAACTCCCCTTATTCTGAAAAACTGTTTTTT
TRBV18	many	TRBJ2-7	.	CASSPPRDDREQYF	TGTGCCAGCTCACCTCCTCGGGACGATCGGGAGCAGTACTTC
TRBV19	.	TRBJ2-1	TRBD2	CASSILAGVEFF	TGTGCCAGTAGTATATTAGCGGGAGTGGAGTTCTTC
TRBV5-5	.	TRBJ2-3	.	CASSLFPRTDTQYF	TGTGCCAGCAGCTTGTTTCCCCGCACAGATACGCAGTATTTT
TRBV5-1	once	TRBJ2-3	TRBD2	CASRTAGGPYTDTQYF	TGCGCCAGCAGGACGGCGGGAGGGCCTTATACAGATACGCAGTATTTT
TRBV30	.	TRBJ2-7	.	CAWSLGRAYEQYF	TGTGCCTGGAGTCTGGGACGGGCCTACGAGCAGTACTTC
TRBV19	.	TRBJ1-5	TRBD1	CASSRTGDNQPQHF	TGTGCCAGTAGCAGGACAGGGGACAATCAGCCCCAGCATTTT
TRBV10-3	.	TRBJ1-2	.	CAISDSTAYGYTF	TGTGCCATCAGTGACTCGACGGCCTATGGCTACACCTTC
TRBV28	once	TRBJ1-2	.	CASSAQDWGNYGYTF	TGTGCCAGCAGTGCCCAGGACTGGGGAAACTATGGCTACACCTTC
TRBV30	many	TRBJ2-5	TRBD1	CAWSGGQGAQETQYF	TGTGCCTGGAGTGGGGGACAGGGCGCCCAAGAGACCCAGTACTTC
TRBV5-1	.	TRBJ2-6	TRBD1	CASSPGTGGAGANVLTF	TGCGCCAGCAGCCCAGGGACAGGGGGCGCTGGGGCCAACGTCCTGACTTTC
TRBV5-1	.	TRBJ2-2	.	CASSFTQVSGELFF	TGCGCCAGCAGCTTTACCCAAGTATCCGGGGAGCTGTTTTTT
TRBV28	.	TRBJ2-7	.	CASSRTESSYEQYF	TGTGCCAGCAGCCGGACAGAGAGCTCCTACGAGCAGTACTTC
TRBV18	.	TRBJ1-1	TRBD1	CASSLIGGGGEAFF	TGTGCCAGCTCACTCATAGGAGGGGGCGGTGAAGCTTTCTTT
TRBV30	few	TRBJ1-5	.	CAWSGERDLPQHF	TGTGCCTGGAGCGGCGAGAGGGACCTACCCCAGCATTTT
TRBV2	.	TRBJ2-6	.	CASSERSRSGANVLTF	TGTGCCAGCAGTGAAAGGTCCAGGTCTGGGGCCAACGTCCTGACTTTC
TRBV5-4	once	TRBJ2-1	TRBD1	CASSLTGDSYNEQFF	TGTGCCAGCAGCCTGACAGGGGACTCCTACAATGAGCAGTTCTTC
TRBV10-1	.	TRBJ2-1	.	CASSRQEYNEQFF	TGCGCCAGCAGCAGACAGGAGTACAATGAGCAGTTCTTC
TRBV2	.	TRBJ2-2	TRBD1	CASSRDRATNTGELFF	TGTGCCAGCAGCCGGGACAGGGCTACGAACACCGGGGAGCTGTTTTTT
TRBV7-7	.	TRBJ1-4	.	CASSFQANEKLFF	TGTGCCAGCAGCTTCCAGGCTAATGAAAAACTGTTTTTT
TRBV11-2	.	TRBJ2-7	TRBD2	CASSLQPGLAGVYEQYF	TGTGCCAGCAGCTTACAACCGGGACTAGCGGGAGTCTACGAGCAGTACTTC
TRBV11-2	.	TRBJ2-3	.	CASSLGGRGVTDTQYF	TGCGCCAGCAGCTTAGGTGGGCGGGGAGTTACAGATACGCAGTATTTT
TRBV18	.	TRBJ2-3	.	CASSSVSGLGDTQYF	TGTGCCAGCTCATCTGTTTCCGGCCTGGGAGATACGCAGTATTTT